This TCR beta chain was observed in a study of OX40 agonist ivuxolimab in advanced cancers. Of note for this clone: The antigen is unknown.

The CDR3 extends over 15 amino acids. The V end lost 6 bases, the J end lost 2 bases, and 14 bases lay between the germline ends. Germline V gene lookup returns CDR1 MNHEY and CDR2 SMNVEV (reference sequence). Study-level points and caveats: On average, CD8+ T cells had more expanded clones than CD4+. Clonal expansion by week 6 occurred in CD4+ and CD8+ blood T cells (at 0.1 to 3.0 mg/kg).

Sequencing used immunoSEQ multiplex PCR; TCRdb keeps in-frame clones, though not all of them. The sample consists of 80,000 or so clones, 85% to 95% of them appearing once. The sequences come from CD4+ or CD8+ T cells sorted from blood, collected in a trial of the OX40 agonist ivuxolimab. This TCR was sampled from an adult with an advanced solid tumor such as melanoma, head and neck, liver or kidney cancer. The rearrangement links TRBV27 to TRBJ2-1, with D maybe TRBD2 (6 bases). CDR3 nucleotides: TGTGCCAGCAGCCTGACTAGGGTCCCCTACAATGAGCAGTTCTTC. Translating gives CASSLTRVPYNEQFF.